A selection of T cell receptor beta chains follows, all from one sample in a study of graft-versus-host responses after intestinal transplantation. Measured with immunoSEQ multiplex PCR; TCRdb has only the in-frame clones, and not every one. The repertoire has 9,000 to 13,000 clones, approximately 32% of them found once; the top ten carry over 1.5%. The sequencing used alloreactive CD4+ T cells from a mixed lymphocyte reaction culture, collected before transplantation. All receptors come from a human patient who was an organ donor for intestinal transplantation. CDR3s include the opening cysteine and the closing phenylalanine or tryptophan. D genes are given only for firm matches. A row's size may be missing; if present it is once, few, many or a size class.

TGTGCCAGCAGTTTGGGCGGCACAGGAAGAGAGACCCAGTACTTC,CASSLGGTGRETQYF,NA,TRBJ2-5,TRBV5-5,NA
TGTGCCAGCAGCATTCCCCGGGAGGGACCCCTGCGTTTCACCGGGGAGCTGTTTTTT,CASSIPREGPLRFTGELFF,medium-sized,TRBJ2-2,TRBV7-2,TRBD2
TGTGCCAGCAGAGCTTTGGGACAGGGGATTGAAAAACTGTTTTTT,CASRALGQGIEKLFF,medium-sized,TRBJ1-4,TRBV2,TRBD1
TGTGCCTGGTCCACCGGGACAGGGGACACCGGGGAGCTGTTTTTT,CAWSTGTGDTGELFF,NA,TRBJ2-2,TRBV30,TRBD1
TGCGCCAGCAGTCAATCCTTACGGACAGGGACCGACTACGAGCAGTACTTC,CASSQSLRTGTDYEQYF,few,TRBJ2-7,TRBV23-1,TRBD1
TGTGCCAGCAGCACCAGATGGCAGGGGGAGACCCAGTACTTC,CASSTRWQGETQYF,few,TRBJ2-5,TRBV27,NA
TGCGCCAGCAGCTGGCGGGGTTTGAGCACAGATACGCAGTATTTT,CASSWRGLSTDTQYF,few,TRBJ2-3,TRBV5-1,NA
TGTGCCAGCAGCCAAATAGCGGGGGCATTCACAGATACGCAGTATTTT,CASSQIAGAFTDTQYF,few,TRBJ2-3,TRBV4-2,TRBD2
TGTGCCAGTATGATTGGCGGGGGGACCACGCAGTATTTT,CASMIGGGTTQYF,NA,TRBJ2-3,TRBV19,TRBD2
TGCGCCAGCAGCACGGACAGGGGAAATGAGCAGTTCTTC,CASSTDRGNEQFF,NA,TRBJ2-1,TRBV5-1,TRBD1
TGTGCCAGCAGCCCCGTCGGCTACGAGCAGTACTTC,CASSPVGYEQYF,medium-sized,TRBJ2-7,TRBV28,NA
TGCGCCAGCAGCCAGTTAGCGGGGGGGCCGACAGATACGCAGTATTTT,CASSQLAGGPTDTQYF,NA,TRBJ2-3,TRBV4-1,TRBD2
TGTGCCAGTAGCCCACTAGCGGGGGCAAGTAAAGAGACCCAGTACTTC,CASSPLAGASKETQYF,NA,TRBJ2-5,TRBV19,TRBD2
TGTGCCAGCAGTATACTTACAGGGGGCGAGTTCTTC,CASSILTGGEFF,NA,TRBJ2-1,TRBV28,TRBD1
TGTGCCAGTAAAGGGACAGGGGCCTACAATGAGCAGTTCTTC,CASKGTGAYNEQFF,once,TRBJ2-1,TRBV19,TRBD1
TGTGCCAGCAGCCCCGAGGACAATTGGGTTAATTCCCCCCTCCACTTT,CASSPEDNWVNSPLHF,few,TRBJ1-6,TRBV11-2,NA
TGTGCCAGCAACCGGGGGGTCTCCTACAATGAGCAGTTCTTC,CASNRGVSYNEQFF,medium-sized,TRBJ2-1,TRBV7-2,TRBD2
TGCGCCAGCAGCCAAGTAGGACGGGGGGGCGCCTACGAGCAGTACTTC,CASSQVGRGGAYEQYF,NA,TRBJ2-7,TRBV4-1,TRBD2
TGCGCCAGCAGCTGGGTAGCGGGGGGATCCTACGAGCAGTACTTC,CASSWVAGGSYEQYF,few,TRBJ2-7,TRBV5-1,TRBD2
TGTGCCAGCACGTCAGGGGCCGGGGAGACCCAGTACTTC,CASTSGAGETQYF,NA,TRBJ2-5,TRBV6-1,NA
TGTGCCAGCAGCTTCCAGCGCGGGCGGGATGAAAAACTGTTTTTT,CASSFQRGRDEKLFF,medium-sized,TRBJ1-4,TRBV7-2,NA
TGTGCCAGCAGCTTAGCGCGGGGGGCGAGCTCTGGAAACACCATATATTTT,CASSLARGASSGNTIYF,few,TRBJ1-3,TRBV7-2,NA
TGCGCCAGCAGCCATGTCACAGGGGGATTCCAAGAGACCCAGTACTTC,CASSHVTGGFQETQYF,NA,TRBJ2-5,TRBV4-1,TRBD1
TGTGCCAGCTCACCGCCAGGGAACTATGGCTACACCTTC,CASSPPGNYGYTF,few,TRBJ1-2,TRBV18,NA
TGTGCCAGCAGTGTCACGGGTTACACTGAAGCTTTCTTT,CASSVTGYTEAFF,once,TRBJ1-1,TRBV2,NA
TGTGCCAGCAGCCAAGATCTCCGGGGTGGTACGCAGTATTTT,CASSQDLRGGTQYF,NA,TRBJ2-3,TRBV4-2,NA
TGTGCCAGCAGCTTAGTGGTCGGTCCTGAGCAGTTCTTC,CASSLVVGPEQFF,NA,TRBJ2-1,TRBV7-8,NA
TGTGCCAGCAGTGACGGACTCTATTATGGCTACACCTTC,CASSDGLYYGYTF,medium-sized,TRBJ1-2,TRBV28,NA
TGCGCCAGCAGCTCGTGGGGGGCTAATGAAAAACTGTTTTTT,CASSSWGANEKLFF,NA,TRBJ1-4,TRBV5-1,NA
TGTGCCAGCAGCACCCGACTAGCGGGGGCCTTCTCCTACAATGAGCAGTTCTTC,CASSTRLAGAFSYNEQFF,few,TRBJ2-1,TRBV9,TRBD2
TGCGCCAGCAGCCATGACATAACCACCGGGGAGCTGTTTTTT,CASSHDITTGELFF,NA,TRBJ2-2,TRBV4-3,NA
TGTGCCAGCAGCCCGGCAGCGGAAGAGTTCATTAGGGGCTACACCTTC,CASSPAAEEFIRGYTF,NA,TRBJ1-2,TRBV5-4,NA
TGTGCCAGCAGTCAAGGGGGGACAGGGAGGGACTACGAGCAGTACTTC,CASSQGGTGRDYEQYF,NA,TRBJ2-7,TRBV6-1,TRBD1
TGCGCCAGCAGCCACGACGACAGGGGGGCTAATGAAAAACTGTTTTTT,CASSHDDRGANEKLFF,NA,TRBJ1-4,TRBV4-1,TRBD1
TGTGCCAGCAAATCGACAGGGGAAACCTACAATGAGCAGTTCTTC,CASKSTGETYNEQFF,NA,TRBJ2-1,TRBV6-5,TRBD1
TGCGCCAGCGGCGGGACAGGGGGCGGGACCCAGTACTTC,CASGGTGGGTQYF,once,TRBJ2-5,TRBV5-1,TRBD1
TGTGCCAGCAGCCTGGCATTTGGGACAGGGGGTTTCTTT,CASSLAFGTGGFF,medium-sized,TRBJ1-1,TRBV7-2,TRBD1
TGTGCCAGCAGTAGCGGGGGCACAGATACGCAGTATTTT,CASSSGGTDTQYF,NA,TRBJ2-3,TRBV6-6,TRBD2
TGTGCCAGCAGCTCAGGGCTCGAGCAGTACTTC,CASSSGLEQYF,NA,TRBJ2-7,TRBV7-9,NA
TGCAGCGCTCGGACAGGGGTCAACTATGGCTACACCTTC,CSARTGVNYGYTF,once,TRBJ1-2,TRBV29-1,TRBD1
TGTGCCAGCAGCTTGGGCAGGGGGCATTCACCCCTCCACTTT,CASSLGRGHSPLHF,NA,TRBJ1-6,TRBV7-3,TRBD1
TGTGCCAGCGACAGGACAGGGGGTTTCCAAGAGACCCAGTACTTC,CASDRTGGFQETQYF,NA,TRBJ2-5,TRBV7-2,TRBD1
TGTGCCAGCAGCCAAGTAAATAGCAACATTCAGTACTTC,CASSQVNSNIQYF,NA,TRBJ2-4,TRBV5-4,NA
TGTGCCAGCAGTCAGGTGGGAGAGCCTAATGAAAAACTGTTTTTT,CASSQVGEPNEKLFF,NA,TRBJ1-4,TRBV27,NA
TGTGCCAGCAGTGTAGCTCACAGGGGGCCGTCTGATGAAGCTTTCTTT,CASSVAHRGPSDEAFF,once,TRBJ1-1,TRBV13,TRBD1
TGTGCCAGCTCGCTTGGGACAAATGAAAAACTGTTTTTT,CASSLGTNEKLFF,NA,TRBJ1-4,TRBV18,NA
TGTGCCAGCAGCGTAGGGGGGACAGGGCGGAACCAAGAGACCCAGTACTTC,CASSVGGTGRNQETQYF,NA,TRBJ2-5,TRBV9,TRBD1
TGCGCCAGCAGCTTCCCGGGACAACCTCCGGGAGATACGCAGTATTTT,CASSFPGQPPGDTQYF,once,TRBJ2-3,TRBV5-1,NA
TGTGCCTGTCTCCCGGGATCTCCCTACGAGCAGTACTTC,CACLPGSPYEQYF,few,TRBJ2-7,TRBV30,NA
TGTGCCAGCTCACTACGACAGGGTGCTACTGGCTACACCTTC,CASSLRQGATGYTF,medium-sized,TRBJ1-2,TRBV18,TRBD1
TGTGCCAGCAGCTCGACAGGGCGTAATCAGCCCCAGCATTTT,CASSSTGRNQPQHF,NA,TRBJ1-5,TRBV7-3,TRBD1
TGTGCCAGCAGCTTAACGGGACAGAACACCGGGGAGCTGTTTTTT,CASSLTGQNTGELFF,NA,TRBJ2-2,TRBV7-3,NA
TGTGCCAGCAGCTTAGATGTTTCCTTCTTCACAGATACGCAGTATTTT,CASSLDVSFFTDTQYF,few,TRBJ2-3,TRBV7-9,NA
TGTGCCAGCAGTGGAGGACGGCCCACTAATGAAAAACTGTTTTTT,CASSGGRPTNEKLFF,NA,TRBJ1-4,TRBV6-6,NA
TGTGCCAGCACCCCTAGGGGGCCCAGAGAAAATCTGTTTTTT,CASTPRGPRENLFF,few,TRBJ1-4,TRBV28,TRBD1
TGTGCCAGCAGCTTACAGGACTATGGCTACACCTTC,CASSLQDYGYTF,NA,TRBJ1-2,TRBV7-9,NA
TGTGCCACCAGCAGACCTGGGACATCTGGCTACACCTTC,CATSRPGTSGYTF,NA,TRBJ1-2,TRBV15,NA
TGTGCCAGCAGCCCTGCGGGACTTAGAGGCTATGGCTACACCTTC,CASSPAGLRGYGYTF,few,TRBJ1-2,TRBV27,NA
TGCGCCAGCAACCCTAGCGTACCGCTCACAGATGCGCAGTATTTT,CASNPSVPLTDAQYF,NA,TRBJ2-3,TRBV5-1,NA